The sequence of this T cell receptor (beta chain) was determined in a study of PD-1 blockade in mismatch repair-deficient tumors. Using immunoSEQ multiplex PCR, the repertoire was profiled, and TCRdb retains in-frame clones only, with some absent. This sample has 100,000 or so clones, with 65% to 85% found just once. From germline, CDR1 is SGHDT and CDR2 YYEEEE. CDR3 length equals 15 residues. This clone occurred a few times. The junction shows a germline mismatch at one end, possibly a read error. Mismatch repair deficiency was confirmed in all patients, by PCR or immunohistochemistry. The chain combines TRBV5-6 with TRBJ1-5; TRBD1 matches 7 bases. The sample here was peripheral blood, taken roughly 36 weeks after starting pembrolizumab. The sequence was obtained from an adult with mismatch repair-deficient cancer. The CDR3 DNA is TGTGCCAGCAGCTTAGGGACAGACCCGAATCGGCCCCAGCATTTT. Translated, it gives CASSLGTDPNRPQHF. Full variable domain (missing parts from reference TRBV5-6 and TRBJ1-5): DAGVTQSPTHLIKTRGQQVTLRCSPKSGHDTVSWYQQALGQGPQFIFQYYEEEERQRGNFPDRFSGHQFPNYSSELNVNALLLGDSALYLCASSLGTDPNRPQHFGDGTRLSIL.